The following is a T cell receptor (beta chain) sequence with its context. This CDR3 comprises 12 residues. The J segment lost 4 bases and the V segment lost 7 bases, leaving 5 bases of the junction unmatched. Germline V gene lookup returns CDR1 SQVTM and CDR2 ANQGSEA. The sample belongs to a study of blood T cell repertoires in COVID-19. Study details: Samples representing acute and convalescent COVID-19 were sourced from the United States, Italy and Spain. PBMCs, B-cell-depleted T cells, or T cells were the source of the cDNA or gDNA that made up the material.

Authors' analysis steps: Amplifying reference gene primers gave estimates of nucleated cell counts. Clones were read by immunoSEQ multiplex PCR, and TCRdb kept only the in-frame ones, dropping some. The V and J calls and clone size were taken over from that table, and D and trimming were inferred from the DNA. The table lists under 350,000 clones, around 92% of them singletons, with 1.8% in the top ten. Recruited during active infection, patients (from Seattle) were subsequently followed longitudinally. The chain links TRBV29-1 to TRBJ1-1, with 8 bases lining up with TRBD1. The specimen sequenced was peripheral blood. The receptor was derived from a woman in her 30s with COVID-19, enrolled during active disease. The CDR3 is CSGDRGSTEAFF. The CDR3 DNA is TGCAGCGGAGACAGGGGTTCCACTGAAGCTTTCTTT.